What follows is one TCR beta chain and its context. CDR3 length: 14 amino acids. Germline CDR1 and CDR2: LNHDA and SQIVND (reference sequence). V shed 6 bases and J shed 0 bases, with 11 bases lying between them. This entry is derived from a study of blood T cell repertoires in COVID-19. Clones were read by immunoSEQ multiplex PCR, and TCRdb kept only the in-frame ones, dropping some. The sample consists of just over 650,000 clones, approximately 90% of them appearing once. This sequence was found in a woman aged 18-29 years with acute or convalescent COVID-19. The sample comprised peripheral blood. The gene calls are TRBV19 and TRBJ1-2; D may be TRBD1 (6 bases). The CDR3 loop reads CASSRQEANYGYTF. The DNA for the CDR3 is TGTGCCAGTAGCAGACAGGAAGCTAACTATGGCTACACCTTC.